This TCR beta chain was sequenced for a study of STAT3 mutations in large granular lymphocyte leukemia. Study in general: Over half of T-LGLL patients had one or more immunosuppressive regimens.

Sequencing was performed with immunoSEQ multiplex PCR; in TCRdb, only in-frame clones are kept and a portion is missing. The sample consists of fewer than 10,000 clones, roughly nine tenths of them appearing once. Notes on the study in general: At least one immunodominant TCR beta clonotype appeared in every T-cell large granular lymphocyte leukemia patient.

Of note for this clone: No antigen is known for it.

V was cut by 0 bases and J by 5 bases, with 12 bases left in between. The CDR3 is 15 residues long. The germline gives CDR1 SGHRS, CDR2 YFSETQ. The rearrangement joins TRBV5-1 to TRBJ2-4; D is uncertain. The TCR was taken from a man at least 80 years old with T-cell large granular lymphocyte leukemia. Some clones in this sample may be carry-over from other donors' samples. What was sequenced was peripheral blood mononuclear cells. The CDR3 loop reads CASSLVVGGQNIQYF. In nucleotides, the CDR3 is TGCGCCAGCAGCTTGGTTGTCGGTGGGCAAAACATTCAGTACTTC. The whole variable domain, remainder taken from reference TRBV5-1 and TRBJ2-4, is KAGVTQTPRYLIKTRGQQVTLSCSPISGHRSVSWYQQTPGQGLQFLFEYFSETQRNKGNFPGRFSGRQFSNSRSEMNVSTLELGDSALYLCASSLVVGGQNIQYFGAGTRLSVL.